This T cell receptor (beta chain) was obtained from a study of blood T cell repertoires in COVID-19 (dated by TCRdb to 2018 to 2021). General notes on the study: Samples covering the acute and convalescent phases of COVID-19 were provided by collaborators in the United States, Italy and Spain. The prospective study material was composed of cDNA or gDNA derived from T cells, B-cell-depleted T cells, or PBMCs. The dataset comprised deeply sampled blood TCRbeta repertoires from subjects exposed to, actively infected with, or recovered from COVID-19. The repertoires were made available in a free public database intended to serve as a resource for research on the immune response to SARS-CoV-2. The samples were drawn from two sources: the first 160 participants of the ongoing ImmuneRACE study, and some 1,300 subjects contributed by 6 global collaborators. Sample metadata almost always included a de-identified subject ID, COVID-19 status, age in years and sex. Where available, HLA class I and class II types were taken from metadata supplied by the sample provider and were not determined by assay-based typing. Findings and caveats that apply to the study as a whole: How much clinical and demographic metadata was included differed by source and by participant, and the metadata was provided uncurated.

TCRbeta CDR3 regions were amplified from genomic DNA by means of the immunoSEQ Assay, a bias-controlled multiplex PCR. The source study handled its data this way. The number of nucleated cells in each sample was estimated by amplification of reference gene primers within the assay. Sequence reads were collapsed and filtered to measure the absolute abundance of every unique TCRbeta CDR3 rearrangement. For each sample, productive Simpson clonality was calculated by taking the square root of Simpson's diversity index across productive rearrangements. TCRdb's version of the immuneACCESS table is confined to in-frame rearrangements and falls short of the full clone set. An unresolved V gene accounts for under half of the shortfall where checked; the remainder is of unknown origin. Clonal size and the V and J genes are those of that table, whereas D and trimming came from the DNA. Across this sample there are about 170,000 clones, with over 75% seen only once. About 1.2% of the sample goes to the ten largest clones.

A word on this clone: Its recognized antigen is unknown. Base qualities were left out, and no much larger clone turns up one base away.

The CDR3 runs 14 amino acids, cysteine and phenylalanine included. Solely the CDR3 DNA is kept, with 42 bases framed from the first base. The germline V gene (reference sequence) sets CDR1 to LNHDA and CDR2 to SQIVND. Trimming removed 5 bases from V and 2 bases from J; the gene matches leave 5 bases unexplained. Another Seattle source contributed samples from volunteer blood donors who had recovered from COVID-19. Whole blood was collected in K2EDTA tubes by collaborating institutions according to the institutions' own protocols. For TCRbeta analysis, collaborator samples were shipped as frozen whole blood, as isolated PBMCs, or as DNA extracted from either sample type.

The TCR originated in a man aged 60-69 years who had recovered from COVID-19. Material: peripheral blood. Here the chain combines TRBV19 and TRBJ2-7; 8 junctional bases match TRBD1. The nucleotide sequence is given as TGTGCCAGTAGTTCGGGACAGGTGACCTACGAGCAGTACTTC. Protein translation: CASSSGQVTYEQYF.